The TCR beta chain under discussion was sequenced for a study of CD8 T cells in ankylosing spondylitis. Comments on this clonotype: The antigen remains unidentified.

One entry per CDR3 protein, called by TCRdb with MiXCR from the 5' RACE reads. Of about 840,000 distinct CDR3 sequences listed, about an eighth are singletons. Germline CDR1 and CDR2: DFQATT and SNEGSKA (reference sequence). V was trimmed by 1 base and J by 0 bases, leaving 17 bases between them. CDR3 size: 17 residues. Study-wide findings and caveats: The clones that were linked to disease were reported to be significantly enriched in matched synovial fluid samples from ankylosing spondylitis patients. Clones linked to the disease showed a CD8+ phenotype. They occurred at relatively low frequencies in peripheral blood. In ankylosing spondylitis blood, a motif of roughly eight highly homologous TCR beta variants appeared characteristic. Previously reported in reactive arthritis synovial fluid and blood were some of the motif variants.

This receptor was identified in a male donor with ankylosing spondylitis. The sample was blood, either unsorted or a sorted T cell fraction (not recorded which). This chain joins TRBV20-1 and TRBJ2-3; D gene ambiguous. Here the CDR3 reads CSARVPLGRTSTDTQYF. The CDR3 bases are TGCAGTGCTAGAGTTCCCCTTGGGCGCACGAGCACAGATACGCAGTATTTT.